This T cell receptor beta chain was sequenced in a study of T cells in Graves' hyperthyroidism and ophthalmopathy. Amplification of TCR beta CDR3 regions was performed using RNA transcripts as template. An initial round of RT-PCR targeting the TCR CDR3 relied on the HTBI primer set. TCRdb called the multiplex PCR reads again in MiXCR, with one record for every CDR3 protein. Of 140,000 or so distinct CDR3 sequences in the sample, roughly a fifth were seen once. The study collected blood at first hyperthyroidism diagnosis, before any ophthalmopathy symptoms arose. Germline CDR1 reads MNHEY; CDR2 reads SMNVEV (reference sequence). The J segment lost 3 bases and the V segment lost 1 base, leaving 19 bases of the junction unmatched. The CDR3 totals 20 residues.

The source is a woman in her fifties or sixties with Graves' hyperthyroidism that later progressed to Graves' ophthalmopathy. Sequences were obtained from blood. The V and J genes are TRBV27 and TRBJ2-3; 7 bases line up with TRBD2. The DNA of the CDR3 is TGTGCCAGCAGTTTATATAGGGTGACTAGCAATTCCCCTGGGACAGATACGCAGTATTTT. As protein: CASSLYRVTSNSPGTDTQYF.